This record covers a single T cell receptor beta chain. The CDR3 consists of 11 residues. Trimming shortened V by 6 bases and J by 2 bases, and 5 bases separated the two germline ends. The sample originates from a study of blood T cell repertoires in COVID-19. About the study: Donors in the United States, Italy and Spain gave samples during acute or convalescent COVID-19.

The authors' processing: Estimated nucleated cell counts came from reference gene primer amplification. The assay was immunoSEQ multiplex PCR, and TCRdb's table has in-frame clones only and misses some. V and J calls and clone size are copied from that table; D and trimming were computed from the DNA. This repertoire shows 430,000 or so clones, about 88% found once; its top ten account for 1.4%. Participants were placed into cohorts based on the clinical history they reported. The study recruited exposed participants who had met a COVID-19 case within 2 weeks before entry. The clonotype comes from a woman between 18 and 29 years old who had been exposed to COVID-19. V usage is TRBV12-3 or TRBV12-4 and J usage is TRBJ2-7; no clear D. The sample taken for sequencing was PBMCs or T cells enriched from blood (not recorded which). The CDR3 DNA reads as TGTGCCAGCAGCCGTACCTACGAGCAGTACTTC. This codes for CASSRTYEQYF.